The next 5 T cell receptor beta chains were all read from a single sample in a study of graft-versus-host responses after intestinal transplantation. Processing was applied to graft tissue in order to liberate intraepithelial and lamina propria lymphocytes. Assay: immunoSEQ multiplex PCR; the TCRdb copy retains only in-frame clones and omits some. This sample has 15,000 to 18,000 clones, with around 70% found just once. Here the sequenced sample was ileum tissue, taken 14 days after transplant. The receptor source for this set is a human patient who received an intestinal transplant, so some T cells may come from the graft donor.

The chain is built from TRBV6-1 and TRBJ2-5; no definite D call. The CDR3 is 13 amino acids. Germline assignment: CDR1 MNHNS and CDR2 SASEGT. V gave up 0 bases and J gave up 1 base, with 3 bases separating them. CDR3 sequence: CASSEASQETQYF. The DNA for the CDR3 is TGTGCCAGCAGTGAAGCTTCCCAAGAGACCCAGTACTTC.

This rearrangement joins TRBV11-2 to TRBJ2-1, with TRBD2 identical over 8 bases. J lost 7 bases, V lost 3 bases, and 8 bases had no gene match. Per the germline V gene, CDR1 is SGHAT and CDR2 is FQNNGV. This CDR3 is 15 amino acids long. CDR3 sequence: CASSFGTSSWNEQFF. DNA for the CDR3: TGTGCCAGCAGCTTTGGGACTAGTAGTTGGAATGAGCAGTTCTTC. Looking up the rest from reference TRBV11-2 and TRBJ2-1 gives the full variable domain: EAGVAQSPRYKIIEKRQSVAFWCNPISGHATLYWYQQILGQGPKLLIQFQNNGVVDDSQLPKDRFSAERLKGVDSTLKIQPAKLEDSAVYLCASSFGTSSWNEQFFGPGTRLTVL.

The chain carries TRBV29-1 and TRBJ2-3; 14 bases fit TRBD2. Germline CDR1 and CDR2: SQVTM and ANQGSEA. CDR3 length: 15 residues. With V trimmed by 6 bases and J by 5 bases, 7 bases remained unmatched. As DNA, the CDR3 is TGCAGCGTCACCGGACTAGCGGGAGGTATAGATACGCAGTATTTT. This translates into CSVTGLAGGIDTQYF.

The rearrangement uses TRBV27 and TRBJ2-1; possibly TRBD1 for D (6 bases). This CDR3 region has 14 residues. CDR1 and CDR2 from the germline V gene are MNHEY and SMNVEV (reference sequence). Between the trimmed V and J ends, which lost 4 bases and 12 bases, there was a span of 19 bases. Written as DNA, the CDR3 is TGTGCCAGCAGTTCCCCGGCCAACAGGGAAGGGCAGTTCTTC. This codes for CASSSPANREGQFF.

This chain joins TRBV27 and TRBJ2-3, with 7 bases that match TRBD1. Trimming removed 5 bases from V and 1 base from J; junction bases left unmatched: 9. The CDR3 extends over 16 amino acids. Germline CDR1 and CDR2: MNHEY and SMNVEV (reference sequence). In DNA, the CDR3 is TGTGCCAGCAGTCCCGTCGACAGGGTTGGCACAGATACGCAGTATTTT. Protein: CASSPVDRVGTDTQYF.